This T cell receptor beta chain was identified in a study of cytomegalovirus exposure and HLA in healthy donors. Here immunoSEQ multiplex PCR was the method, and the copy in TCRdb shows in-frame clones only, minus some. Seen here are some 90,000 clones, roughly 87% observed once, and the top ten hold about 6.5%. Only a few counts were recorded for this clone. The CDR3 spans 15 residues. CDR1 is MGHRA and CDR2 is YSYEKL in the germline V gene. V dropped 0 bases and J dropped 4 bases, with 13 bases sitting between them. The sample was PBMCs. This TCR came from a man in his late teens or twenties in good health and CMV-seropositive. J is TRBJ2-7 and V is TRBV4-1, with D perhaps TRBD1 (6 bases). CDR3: CASSQERDTRYEQYF. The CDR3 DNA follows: TGCGCCAGCAGCCAAGAAAGGGACACCCGTTACGAGCAGTACTTC.